These T cell receptor beta chains were read from a single sample in a study of CD8+ T cells in alopecia areata. The data were produced by immunoSEQ multiplex PCR, yet TCRdb's version contains in-frame clones alone and is incomplete. The sample shows 200,000 to 250,000 clones, 50% to 70% of them seen only once. The source was CD4+ T cells sorted from blood, collected at week 0. Receptors were obtained from a human donor with alopecia areata. The CDR3 runs from the conserved cysteine through the conserved F or W. D genes are given only for firm matches. Clone size appears in some rows only: once, few, many, or a class for an expanded clone.

TRBD2,-,TRBV15,TRBJ2-1,CATSSRGGDTGNEQFF,TGTGCCACCAGCTCCCGCGGGGGAGACACGGGGAATGAGCAGTTCTTC
-,few,TRBV5-1,TRBJ2-5,CASSDGTSETQYF,TGCGCCAGCAGCGACGGGACAAGCGAGACCCAGTACTTC
-,-,TRBV29-1,TRBJ1-2,CSVGTAGANYGYTF,TGCAGCGTTGGGACAGCCGGAGCTAACTATGGCTACACCTTC
-,-,TRBV30,TRBJ1-4,CAWSGLSGRRSEKLFF,TGTGCCTGGAGTGGCCTCTCCGGGCGCAGGAGTGAAAAACTGTTTTTT
-,-,TRBV15,TRBJ2-4,CATSTPVQRGKNIQYF,TGTGCCACCAGCACACCAGTTCAGAGGGGGAAAAACATTCAGTACTTC
-,-,TRBV5-1,TRBJ2-2,CASSLARVGTGELFF,TGCGCCAGCAGCTTGGCCCGAGTCGGTACCGGGGAGCTGTTTTTT
-,-,TRBV30,TRBJ1-6,CAWSPTTGNNSPLHF,TGTGCCTGGAGTCCCACCACAGGAAATAATTCACCCCTCCACTTT
-,once,TRBV5-4,TRBJ2-5,CASSLGPLGAKTQYF,TGTGCCAGCAGCTTGGGGCCCCTAGGCGCAAAGACCCAGTACTTC
TRBD1,-,TRBV19,TRBJ1-6,CASGQGYNSPLHF,TGTGCCAGTGGACAGGGGTATAATTCACCCCTCCACTTT
-,-,TRBV7-6,TRBJ2-7,CASSLVSVGGGTTYEQYF,TGTGCCAGCAGCTTAGTCTCGGTGGGGGGCGGGACAACCTACGAGCAGTACTTC
TRBD1,once,TRBV7-7,TRBJ2-2,CASSLTGGLNTGELFF,TGTGCCAGCAGCCTGACAGGGGGCCTGAACACCGGGGAGCTGTTTTTT
-,few,TRBV7-2,TRBJ2-2,CASSQSRGTGELFF,TGTGCCAGCAGCCAATCCAGGGGCACCGGGGAGCTGTTTTTT
-,-,TRBV2,TRBJ1-2,CASGDYGYTF,TGTGCCAGTGGGGATTATGGCTACACCTTC
TRBD2,-,TRBV6-5,TRBJ2-5,CASRSLAGQETQYF,TGTGCCAGCAGAAGCTTAGCGGGGCAAGAGACCCAGTACTTC
-,few,TRBV6-6,TRBJ1-2,CASSSYREGYTF,TGTGCCAGCAGTTCCTACAGGGAAGGCTACACCTTC
TRBD2,-,TRBV15,TRBJ2-5,CATSKPSGGETQYF,TGTGCCACCAGCAAACCATCGGGGGGTGAGACCCAGTACTTC